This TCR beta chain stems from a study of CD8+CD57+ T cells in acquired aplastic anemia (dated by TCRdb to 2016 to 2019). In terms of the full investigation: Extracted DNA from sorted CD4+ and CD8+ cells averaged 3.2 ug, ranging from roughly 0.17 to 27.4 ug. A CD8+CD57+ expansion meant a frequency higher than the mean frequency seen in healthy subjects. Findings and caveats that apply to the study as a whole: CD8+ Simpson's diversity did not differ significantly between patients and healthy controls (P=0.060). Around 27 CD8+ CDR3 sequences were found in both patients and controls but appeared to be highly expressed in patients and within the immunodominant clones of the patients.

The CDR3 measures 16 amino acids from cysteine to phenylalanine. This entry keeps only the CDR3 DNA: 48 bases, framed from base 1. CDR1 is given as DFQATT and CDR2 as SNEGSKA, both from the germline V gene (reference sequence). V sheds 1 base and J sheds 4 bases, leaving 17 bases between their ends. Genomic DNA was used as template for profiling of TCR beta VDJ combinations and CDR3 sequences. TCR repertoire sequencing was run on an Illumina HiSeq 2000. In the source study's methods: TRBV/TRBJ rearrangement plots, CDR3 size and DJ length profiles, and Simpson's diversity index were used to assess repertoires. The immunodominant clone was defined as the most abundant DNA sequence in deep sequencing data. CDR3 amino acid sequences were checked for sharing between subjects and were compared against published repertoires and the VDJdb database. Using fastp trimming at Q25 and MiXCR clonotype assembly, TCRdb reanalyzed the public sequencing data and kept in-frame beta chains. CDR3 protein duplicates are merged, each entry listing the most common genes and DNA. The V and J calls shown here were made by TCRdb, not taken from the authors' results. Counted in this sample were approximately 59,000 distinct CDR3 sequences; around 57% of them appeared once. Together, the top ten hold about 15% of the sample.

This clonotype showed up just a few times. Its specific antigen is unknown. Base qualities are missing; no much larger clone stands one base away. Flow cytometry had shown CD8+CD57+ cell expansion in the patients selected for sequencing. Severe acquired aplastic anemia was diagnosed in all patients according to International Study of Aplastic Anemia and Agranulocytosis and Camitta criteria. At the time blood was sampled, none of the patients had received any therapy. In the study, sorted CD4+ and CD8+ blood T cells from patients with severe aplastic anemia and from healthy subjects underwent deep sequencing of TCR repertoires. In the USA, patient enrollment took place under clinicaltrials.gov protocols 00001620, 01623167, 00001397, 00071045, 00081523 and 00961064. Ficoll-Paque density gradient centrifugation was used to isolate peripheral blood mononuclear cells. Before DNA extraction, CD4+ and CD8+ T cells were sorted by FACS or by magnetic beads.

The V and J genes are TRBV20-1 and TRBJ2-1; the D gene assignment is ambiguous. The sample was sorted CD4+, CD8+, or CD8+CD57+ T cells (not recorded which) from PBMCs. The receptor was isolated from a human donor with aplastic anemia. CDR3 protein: CSARVPRIPSYNEQFF. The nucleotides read TGCAGTGCTAGAGTTCCTAGAATACCTTCATACAATGAGCAGTTCTTC.